Each of the 25 T cell receptor beta chains below was sequenced from the same sample in a study of shared clonotypes between healthy human individuals (dated by TCRdb to the early 2020s). Library construction relied on the immunoSEQ multiplex PCR assay. Imported from immuneACCESS, the table was reduced by TCRdb to in-frame sequences with V and J called. These copies leave out some clones; in studies compared against another copy, an unresolved V gene accounts for under half, and the cause of the remainder is not known. Within this sample are roughly 2.2 million clones, with 85% to 95% of them counted one time only. The ten largest account for 0.37% of the sample. Material for sequencing was naive CD4+ T cells from PBMCs. The cell subset or site tag for this specimen amounts to: CD45RA+ positively selected. Receptors originate from a man between 18 and 29 years old in good health. Some clones in this sample may be carry-over from other donors' samples.

This clone appeared once. The V call is TRBV30, the J call TRBJ1-2, with 11 bases fitting TRBD1. Germline loops: CDR1 GTSNPN, CDR2 SVGIG (reference sequence). J was trimmed by 8 bases and V by 3 bases; bases with no gene match: 8. This CDR3 spans 14 amino acids. The CDR3 loop reads CAWSIGQGAWGYTF. CDR3 DNA sequence: TGTGCCTGGAGCATTGGACAGGGGGCGTGGGGCTACACCTTC.

The chain links TRBV5-1 to TRBJ2-7; 7 bases line up with TRBD1. Germline V gene sequence: CDR1 SGHRS, CDR2 YFSETQ. The CDR3 is 15 amino acids. V lost 3 bases to trimming and J lost 5 bases; unmatched junction nucleotides: 11. The CDR3 region is CASSSNNRGSDEQYF. The CDR3 DNA follows: TGCGCCAGCAGCTCAAACAACAGGGGCAGCGACGAGCAGTACTTC.

The rearrangement links TRBV18 to TRBJ1-2; D not certain. The CDR3 is made up of 16 amino acids. Germline V gene sequence: CDR1 KGHSH, CDR2 LQKENI. Deletions cut 3 bases from V and 1 base from J, with 15 bases between. CDR3 in DNA: TGTGCCAGCTCACCGGCGGCGGGCGCTCTTAACTATGGCTACACCTTC. Encoded protein: CASSPAAGALNYGYTF.

The chain couples TRBV18 to TRBJ2-3; D not certain. The ends were cut back, 1 base at V and 1 base at J, with 6 bases in the middle. The CDR3 spans 14 residues. From germline, CDR1 is KGHSH and CDR2 LQKENI. The CDR3 DNA sequence: TGTGCCAGCTCACCACTGGATCGCACAGATACGCAGTATTTT. It encodes CASSPLDRTDTQYF.

The V and J genes are TRBV21-1 and TRBJ2-5; TRBD1, the D gene given by the table, was not confirmed from the DNA. TRBV21-1 is marked as a pseudogene. The CDR3 has 13 amino acids. The CDR3 nucleotides read TGTGCCAGCAGCCCACAGGGAATGCAGACCCAGTACTTC. Protein sequence: CASSPQGMQTQYF.

This chain joins TRBV28 and TRBJ2-5; 9 positions agree with TRBD1. The CDR3 consists of 14 residues. Trimming removed 5 bases from V and 5 bases from J; junction bases left unmatched: 6. Germline values: CDR1 MDHEN, CDR2 SYDVKM. Here the CDR3 reads CASSGDRAGETQYF. CDR3 coding DNA: TGTGCCAGCAGTGGGGACAGGGCCGGCGAGACCCAGTACTTC.

This clone occurred a few times. Other DNA sequences in this specimen translate into the identical CDR3. The chain recombines TRBV9 with TRBJ1-2; D gene uncertain. V was pared by 0 bases and J by 3 bases, with 6 bases between. The CDR3 contains 13 residues. Germline assignment: CDR1 SGDLS and CDR2 YYNGEE. For the CDR3, the DNA is TGTGCCAGCAGCGTAGCCGGAGACTATGGCTACACCTTC. This encodes CASSVAGDYGYTF. The complete variable domain, with remaining parts taken from reference TRBV9 and TRBJ1-2, reads DSGVTQTPKHLITATGQRVTLRCSPRSGDLSVYWYQQSLDQGLQFLIQYYNGEERAKGNILERFSAQQFPDLHSELNLSSLELGDSALYFCASSVAGDYGYTFGSGTRLTVV.

The chain has TRBV6-5 and TRBJ1-5; the D is unclear. This CDR3 comprises 14 residues. Trimming removed 2 bases at V and 7 bases at J, with 12 bases between. Germline CDR1 MNHEY, CDR2 SVGAGI. The CDR3, as DNA: TGTGCCAGCAGTTACCCGAAGGGTGTACAGCCCCAGCATTTT. As protein: CASSYPKGVQPQHF.

As regards this clone: The same CDR3 also results from other DNA sequences found in this sample. The chain couples TRBV7-3 to TRBJ2-3, with D possibly TRBD2 on 6 matching bases. CDR3 length equals 15 residues. Trimming removed 5 bases at V and 2 bases at J, with 14 bases between. Looked up from germline, CDR1 is SGHTA and CDR2 is FQGTGA. CDR3 in DNA: TGTGCCAGCAGCCCCCCCGGGAGCTCCACAGATACGCAGTATTTT. This gives the protein CASSPPGSSTDTQYF.

The chain couples TRBV7-2 to TRBJ2-1, with 7 bases matching TRBD2. The CDR3 runs 12 residues. V trimming: 8 bases; J trimming: 10 bases; junction bases outside the gene matches: 8. Germline CDR1 is SGHTA and CDR2 is FQGNSA. The CDR3 DNA reads as TGTGCCAGCTCCCGGGAGGTCGGGGAGCAGTTCTTC. It yields the protein CASSREVGEQFF.

This clone was found once. The chain is built from TRBV10-3 and TRBJ2-7; 15 nucleotides agree with TRBD2. Germline CDR1 is ENHRY and CDR2 is SYGVKD. J lost 7 bases, V lost 4 bases, and 8 bases had no gene match. The CDR3 spans 16 residues. In nucleotides, the CDR3 is TGTGCCATCAGTGGGACCACGGGACTAGCGGGAGGTGAGCAGTACTTC. Protein product: CAISGTTGLAGGEQYF.

The chain uses TRBV6-1 and TRBJ2-6; D gene unclear. Germline V gene sequence: CDR1 MNHNS, CDR2 SASEGT. The V end was cut by 3 bases, the J end by 1 base, with 7 bases between. This CDR3 has 15 amino acids. The CDR3 coding sequence is TGTGCCAGCAGTGAGGGCCCTTCTGGGGCCAACGTCCTGACTTTC. Its translation: CASSEGPSGANVLTF.

The chain combines TRBV7-9 with TRBJ1-3, with TRBD1 as a possible D gene (6 bases). V was pared by 3 bases and J by 4 bases, with 16 bases between. This CDR3 comprises 16 residues. CDR1 and CDR2 (germline): SEHNR, FQNEAQ (reference sequence). The CDR3 protein is CASSLAPRGRGNTIYF. In DNA, the CDR3 is TGTGCCAGCAGCTTGGCCCCCCGGGGGCGAGGAAACACCATATATTTT. The full variable domain, in which reference TRBV7-9 and TRBJ1-3 provide the parts outside the CDR3, is DTGVSQNPRHKITKRGQNVTFRCDPISEHNRLYWYRQTLGQGPEFLTYFQNEAQLEKSRLLSDRFSAERPKGSFSTLEIQRTEQGDSAMYLCASSLAPRGRGNTIYFGEGSWLTVV.

The chain couples TRBV6-5 to TRBJ1-1, with TRBD1 matching 7 bases. Looked up from germline, CDR1 is MNHEY and CDR2 is SVGAGI. With V trimmed by 4 bases and J by 5 bases, 4 bases remained unmatched. This CDR3 is built from 13 residues. CDR3 bases: TGTGCCAGCAGTTCGTCAGGGGGAACTGAAGCTTTCTTT. Amino acids: CASSSSGGTEAFF.

V gene TRBV18 combines with J gene TRBJ1-4; D possibly corresponds to TRBD1 (6 bases). The V and J ends lost 3 bases and 1 base respectively, with 9 bases between them. CDR1 and CDR2 from the germline V gene are KGHSH and LQKENI. The CDR3 loop spans 15 amino acids. CDR3 residues: CASSPAGVTNEKLFF. CDR3 sequence (DNA): TGTGCCAGCTCACCGGCAGGGGTAACTAATGAAAAACTGTTTTTT.

Notes on this clone: The same CDR3 can be traced to other DNA sequences in this sample. The chain is built from TRBV9 and TRBJ2-7, with D maybe TRBD1 (5 bases). With 4 bases removed from V and 3 bases from J, the gap between germline ends came to 11 bases. The germline V gene encodes CDR1 SGDLS and CDR2 YYNGEE. The CDR3 contains 13 residues. The CDR3 bases are TGTGCCAGCAGCCGAGACAGTAGCTACGAGCAGTACTTC. Its protein is CASSRDSSYEQYF.

This clone has a handful of counts. The chain carries TRBV13 and TRBJ1-5; the D is unclear. V was shortened by 0 bases and J by 12 bases, with 12 bases between the two germline ends. The germline V gene encodes CDR1 PRHDT and CDR2 FYEKMQ (reference sequence). The CDR3 extends over 13 amino acids. The CDR3 DNA sequence: TGTGCCAGCAGCTTAGGGACCCGGACTTACCAGCATTTT. Its translation: CASSLGTRTYQHF.

The chain carries TRBV5-4 and TRBJ1-5; D remains ambiguous. V was trimmed by 0 bases and J by 0 bases, leaving 19 bases between them. Per germline, CDR1 SGHNT and CDR2 YYREEE (reference sequence). This CDR3 spans 19 amino acids. CDR3 sequence: CASSLVVGWQAYSNQPQHF. CDR3 coding DNA: TGTGCCAGCAGCTTGGTTGTTGGTTGGCAGGCTTATAGCAATCAGCCCCAGCATTTT.

In nucleotides, the CDR3 is TGTGCCAGCAGCCCACAGGGGGTGGATGAAAAACTGTTTTTT. It translates to CASSPQGVDEKLFF. The chain links TRBV9 to TRBJ1-4; the match to TRBD1 covers 8 bases. This CDR3 comprises 14 residues. With V trimmed by 4 bases and J by 6 bases, 5 bases remained unmatched. Per the germline V gene, CDR1 is SGDLS and CDR2 is YYNGEE. Based on the CDR3 plus reference TRBV9 and TRBJ1-4, the full variable domain is DSGVTQTPKHLITATGQRVTLRCSPRSGDLSVYWYQQSLDQGLQFLIQYYNGEERAKGNILERFSAQQFPDLHSELNLSSLELGDSALYFCASSPQGVDEKLFFGSGTQLSVL.

On this clone: This sample includes further DNA sequences coding for the same CDR3. This chain joins TRBV5-1 and TRBJ2-2, with unresolved D. The CDR3 is 16 amino acids. Trimming left V 0 bases short and J 0 bases short, with 9 bases between. Germline V lookup: CDR1 SGHRS, CDR2 YFSETQ. The CDR3 DNA is TGCGCCAGCAGCTTGGTCGTCGGCGCGAACACCGGGGAGCTGTTTTTT. Its translation is CASSLVVGANTGELFF.

J is TRBJ1-1 and V is TRBV6-1; the D gene is possibly TRBD1 (5 bases). The germline V gene encodes CDR1 MNHNS and CDR2 SASEGT. Trimming removed 10 bases at V and 4 bases at J, with 19 bases between. The CDR3 is 14 residues long. The CDR3 sequence is CATVGLLGVTEAFF. In DNA, the CDR3 is TGTGCCACAGTGGGTCTTCTGGGGGTCACTGAAGCTTTCTTT.

This chain connects TRBV5-1 to TRBJ2-1, with TRBD2 identical over 8 bases. Per the germline V gene, CDR1 is SGHRS and CDR2 is YFSETQ. The CDR3 has 14 residues. V was pared by 7 bases and J by 6 bases, with 9 bases of the junction left unmatched. For the CDR3, the DNA is TGCGCCAGCGATCGTAGCGGGAATGCCAATGAGCAGTTCTTC. This translates into CASDRSGNANEQFF.

The rearrangement uses TRBV27 and TRBJ2-3; TRBD1 agrees at 7 bases. This CDR3 region has 13 residues. The J segment lost 7 bases and the V segment lost 11 bases, leaving 12 bases of the junction unmatched. Germline-derived CDR1 and CDR2 are MNHEY and SMNVEV (reference sequence). The CDR3 loop reads CAAALNRGHTQYF. The CDR3 region has the DNA TGTGCCGCCGCGTTAAACAGGGGTCATACGCAGTATTTT.

This rearrangement joins TRBV6-6 to TRBJ1-2; D gene uncertain. From germline, CDR1 is MNHNY and CDR2 SVGAGI (reference sequence). The CDR3 extends over 14 amino acids. The V gene lost 6 bases and the J gene lost 0 bases, with 11 bases spanning the gap. CDR3 in amino acids: CASRKAAANYGYTF. Here the CDR3 DNA reads TGTGCCAGCAGGAAGGCAGCAGCTAACTATGGCTACACCTTC.

The rearrangement links TRBV28 to TRBJ1-3, with D unresolved. Per the germline V gene, CDR1 is MDHEN and CDR2 is SYDVKM. V shed 4 bases and J shed 0 bases, with 16 bases lying between them. The CDR3 contains 17 residues. The CDR3 DNA is TGTGCCAGCAGTTCCCCTGGGCATGAAGTCTCTGGAAACACCATATATTTT. It specifies CASSSPGHEVSGNTIYF.